This is a list of T cell receptor beta chains from one sample in a study of CD8 T cells in ankylosing spondylitis. Using its own MiXCR run on the 5' RACE reads, TCRdb lists one record per CDR3 protein. The repertoire holds fewer than 750,000 distinct CDR3 sequences, with 19% as singletons. Source material: blood, either unsorted or a sorted T cell fraction (not recorded which). The receptors come from a male donor with ankylosing spondylitis. The CDR3 runs from the conserved cysteine through the conserved F or W. Fields, in order: clone size, D gene, J gene, V gene, CDR3 DNA, CDR3 protein. A D gene is named only where the DNA matches it firmly. Rows may omit the clone size; those that give it use once, few, many or a size class.

- | - | TRBJ2-2 | TRBV5-1 | TGCGCCAGCAGCCAGACCATCACCGGGGAGCTGTTTTTT | CASSQTITGELFF
few | - | TRBJ2-5 | TRBV25-1 | TGTGCCAGCGGATCGGAAGAGACCCAGTACTTC | CASGSEETQYF
few | - | TRBJ2-1 | TRBV5-5 | TGTGCCAGCAGCTTCGGATATTCGGGGGACAATGAGCAGTTCTTC | CASSFGYSGDNEQFF
- | TRBD1 | TRBJ1-4 | TRBV5-1 | TGCGCCAGCACTTTGTACCCGGGACAGCCTTTTCTGTTTTTT | CASTLYPGQPFLFF
- | - | TRBJ1-1 | TRBV19 | TGTGCCAGTAGTATACAGGGGATTGAAGCTTTCTTT | CASSIQGIEAFF
- | - | TRBJ1-3 | TRBV28 | TGTGCCAGCAGTTTCACAGGGTGGGGGTTTGGAAACACCATATATTTT | CASSFTGWGFGNTIYF
few | - | TRBJ2-7 | TRBV5-1 | TGCGCCAGCAGCTTGGGCCACACAAGCTCCTACGAGCAGTACTTC | CASSLGHTSSYEQYF
- | TRBD2 | TRBJ2-2 | TRBV12-3/TRBV12-4 | TGTGCCAGCAGCCCAATGGCTAGCGGGTCCGGGGAGCTGTTTTTT | CASSPMASGSGELFF
- | - | TRBJ1-4 | TRBV4-1 | TGCGCCAGCAACTCAGACAGAGCAACTAATGAAAAACTGTTTTTT | CASNSDRATNEKLFF
few | - | TRBJ2-7 | TRBV6-6 | TGTGCCAGCTCCCCGGCGGGACACGAGCAGTACTTC | CASSPAGHEQYF
few | - | TRBJ2-1 | TRBV5-5 | TGTGCCAGCAGCCTCCCGGGAAACAAGGACCATGAGCAGTTCTTC | CASSLPGNKDHEQFF
few | - | TRBJ2-5 | TRBV5-1 | TGCGCCAGCAGCTTGCCCGGGGCGGAAGAGACCCAGTACTTC | CASSLPGAEETQYF
- | TRBD2 | TRBJ2-2 | TRBV4-3 | TGCGCCAGCAGCCAAGACCGACTAGCAGCTGCGAACACCGGGGAGCTGTTTTTT | CASSQDRLAAANTGELFF
- | TRBD1 | TRBJ2-7 | TRBV10-3 | TGTGCCACCCAGGGGGACTCCTACGAGCAGTACTTC | CATQGDSYEQYF
- | TRBD2 | TRBJ2-5 | TRBV3-1 | TGTGCCAGCAGCCAAGATGTGCGCGGGGGGCCTCGACAAGAGACCCAGTACTTC | CASSQDVRGGPRQETQYF
few | TRBD1 | TRBJ1-1 | TRBV4-3 | TGCGCCAGCAGCCAAGATGCGGACAGGCAAGCTTTCTTT | CASSQDADRQAFF
many | - | TRBJ1-6 | TRBV25-1 | TGTGCCAGCAGTGAACAGGGGAGGAATTCACCCCTCCACTTT | CASSEQGRNSPLHF
few | TRBD1 | TRBJ2-6 | TRBV18 | TGTGCCAGCTCATCGGATTCCGGGACAGATTCCCTTGGGGCCAACGTCCTGACTTTC | CASSSDSGTDSLGANVLTF
few | TRBD2 | TRBJ2-1 | TRBV11-1 | TGTGCCAGCAGCTTAAGACTAGCGGGGGGCTTTTTTTCCTACAATGAGCAGTTCTTC | CASSLRLAGGFFSYNEQFF
- | - | TRBJ2-3 | TRBV6-1 | TGTGCCAGCAAAGCCCCAGATACGCAGTATTTT | CASKAPDTQYF
few | TRBD2 | TRBJ2-3 | TRBV7-2 | TGTGCCAGCAGCCCCGGGGGGGTTGCAGATACGCAGTATTTT | CASSPGGVADTQYF
- | TRBD1 | TRBJ1-1 | TRBV2 | TGTGCCAGCGGGGACAGTTACACTGAAGCTTTCTTT | CASGDSYTEAFF
- | - | TRBJ2-1 | TRBV6-6 | TGTGCCAGCAGCCCAGACCGCAACAATGAGCAGTTCTTC | CASSPDRNNEQFF
many | TRBD2 | TRBJ2-3 | TRBV20-1 | TGCAGTGCGAGACCGGGACTAAACACAGATACGCAGTATTTT | CSARPGLNTDTQYF
few | - | TRBJ2-1 | TRBV27 | TGTGCCAGCAGGGCCTACAGGGGAGGGTGGAATGAGCAGTTCTTC | CASRAYRGGWNEQFF
- | TRBD2 | TRBJ2-7 | TRBV2 | TGTGCCAGCTTGACTAGCGGGGCATCCTACGAGCAGTACTTC | CASLTSGASYEQYF
few | TRBD2 | TRBJ2-1 | TRBV20-1 | TGCAGTGTGAGTTACAGCGGGAGAGGTGGCAATGAGCAGTTCTTC | CSVSYSGRGGNEQFF
few | - | TRBJ1-2 | TRBV3-1 | TGTGCCAGCAGCCAAGATGGTCGGCAGCTCTATGGCTACACCTTC | CASSQDGRQLYGYTF
- | - | TRBJ2-1 | TRBV2 | TGTGCCAGCCTACAGGACAGCTCCTACAATGAGCAGTTCTTC | CASLQDSSYNEQFF
- | - | TRBJ1-1 | TRBV9 | TGTGCCAGCAGCGTAGTAGGGGGGTCGGGGGAGCGGAATAATGAAGCTTTCTTT | CASSVVGGSGERNNEAFF
few | - | TRBJ2-4 | TRBV20-1 | TGCAGTGCTAGAGATACTTTGGTGGGGGAAAACATTCAGTACTTC | CSARDTLVGENIQYF
- | - | TRBJ2-3 | TRBV29-1 | TGCAGCGCCACAACGTCGGGTGGTAATACGCAGTATTTT | CSATTSGGNTQYF
- | - | TRBJ2-1 | TRBV25-1 | TGTGCCAGCAGTGTGGAGGGGGGGGTAATTGAGCAGTTCTTC | CASSVEGGVIEQFF
- | - | TRBJ1-1 | TRBV11-2 | TGTGCCAGCACCCCGCGGGGGGCGCTTAGCACTGAAGCTTTCTTT | CASTPRGALSTEAFF
- | - | TRBJ1-2 | TRBV12-3/TRBV12-4 | TGTGCCAGCAGAACGACAGGCACCCCCGAGGGCTACACCTTC | CASRTTGTPEGYTF
few | - | TRBJ1-6 | TRBV9 | TGTGCCAGCAGCGTAGCAGGATATAATTCACCCCTCCACTTT | CASSVAGYNSPLHF
few | - | TRBJ1-6 | TRBV7-9 | TGTGCCAGCAGCTTAGGGACAGAAACTAATTCACCCCTCCACTTT | CASSLGTETNSPLHF
- | TRBD2 | TRBJ2-5 | TRBV20-1 | TGCAGTGCTAGAGCTAGCGGGAGAGAGACCCAGTACTTC | CSARASGRETQYF
- | - | TRBJ1-6 | TRBV4-3 | TGCGCCAGCAATATGGGGGGGCGCTATAATTCACCCCTCCACTTT | CASNMGGRYNSPLHF
many | TRBD1 | TRBJ2-7 | TRBV14 | TGTGCCAGCAGCCAACGACAGGGACGTATCTACGAGCAGTACTTC | CASSQRQGRIYEQYF
once | - | TRBJ1-1 | TRBV3-1 | TGTGCCAGCAGCCAACCCGGGGAGTCTGAAGCTTTCTTT | CASSQPGESEAFF
few | TRBD2 | TRBJ2-7 | TRBV20-1 | TGCAGTGCTAGAGTTTGGCTAGCGGGAGGGGCCTACGAGCAGTACTTC | CSARVWLAGGAYEQYF
many | TRBD1 | TRBJ1-5 | TRBV6-2/TRBV6-3 | TGTGCCAGCGATACGAGGGGACAGGGGCCCACGCCCCAGCATTTT | CASDTRGQGPTPQHF
- | TRBD1 | TRBJ2-1 | TRBV27 | TGTGCCAGCAGTTTTCGTGCGGGACAGGTAGTGATCAATGAGCAGTTCTTC | CASSFRAGQVVINEQFF
many | - | TRBJ1-1 | TRBV20-1 | TGCAGTGCTAGAGGGGGCAACACTGAAGCTTTCTTT | CSARGGNTEAFF
few | - | TRBJ2-7 | TRBV6-1 | TGTGCCAGCAGAGGGGTCGGTAGCAACGAGCAGTACTTC | CASRGVGSNEQYF
few | TRBD1 | TRBJ1-4 | TRBV4-1 | TGCGCCAGCAGCCCGGACAGGGGGAGTGAAAAACTGTTTTTT | CASSPDRGSEKLFF
- | - | TRBJ1-1 | TRBV20-1 | TGCAGTGCGACCCCAGGGAGCACTGAAGCTTTCTTT | CSATPGSTEAFF